The sequence of this T cell receptor (beta chain) was determined in a study of blood T cell repertoires in COVID-19. Study at large: PBMCs, B-cell-depleted T cells, or T cells were the source of the cDNA or gDNA that made up the material.

TCRdb keeps only in-frame clones here, not all; method: immunoSEQ multiplex PCR. Here the sample spans approximately 250,000 clones, approximately 84% being singletons. Specimen: peripheral blood. The TCR sequence derives from a human donor in a cohort sampled during active COVID-19.

CDR3 amino acids: CASSLPGGTYNEQFF. In nucleotides, the CDR3 is TGTGCCAGCAGCTTACCGGGGGGAACCTACAATGAGCAGTTCTTC. The V call is TRBV7-3, the J call TRBJ2-1; 7 bases align to TRBD2. After removal of 2 bases from V and 2 bases from J, the junction contained 3 bases not matched to a gene. CDR3 length: 15 amino acids. From germline, CDR1 is SGHTA and CDR2 FQGTGA.